This T cell receptor (beta chain) derives from a study of blood T cells in healthy people across ages. Study-level results: Researchers report that TCR beta diversity correlated strongly with naive T cell percentage. Estimates based on one million T cells were treated as lower bounds.

This clonotype has just a few counts. Its antigen is as yet unknown. Sample-barcoded 5' priming and a J-beta primer mix drove a second PCR of 7 to 11 cycles. TCRdb reanalysed the 5' RACE reads using MiXCR and keeps one entry per CDR3 protein. This table holds around 800,000 distinct CDR3 sequences, around 25% found once. The individuals who served as donors were healthy Caucasians living in Russia, aged roughly 6 to 100. Germline CDR1 MGHDK, CDR2 SYGVNS. The CDR3 spans 13 residues. The ends were cut back, 3 bases at V and 11 bases at J, with 16 bases in the middle. The same data also contributed to another study, on T cells of mothers and their children. Per that study: Donation involved a few healthy Caucasian mothers and the six children that they had.

Sequencing input: blood. The TCR originated in a boy aged 5-17 years in good health. The chain combines TRBV25-1 with TRBJ1-1; tentative D call: TRBD1 (6 bases). Here the CDR3 DNA reads TGTGCCAGCAGTGACCAACGCCAAAGGGGGGCTTTCTTT. This gives the protein CASSDQRQRGAFF.